Included here is one T cell receptor (beta chain) sequence, with context. Its target is not known. This entry is derived from a study of response to subunit inactivated influenza vaccine. Findings and caveats of the study: Few additional T cells are recruited per seasonal influenza vaccination, authors suggested.

In TCRdb, the RT-PCR reads were re-called with MiXCR into one record per CDR3 protein. The sample shows hundreds of thousands of distinct CDR3 sequences, approximately 7.6% of them seen only once. The origin of this receptor is a man between 50 and 70 years old who received an inactivated influenza vaccine. The starting material was PBMCs from blood, obtained roughly 24 months after vaccination.

The DNA for the CDR3 is TGTGCCAGCAGTTACTCGGGGACTTCTTCCTACAATGAGCAGTTCTTC. Protein: CASSYSGTSSYNEQFF. The V call is TRBV6-2 or TRBV6-3, the J call TRBJ2-1, with D perhaps matching TRBD2 (6 bases). CDR3 size: 16 residues. Looked up from germline, CDR1 is MNHEY and CDR2 is SVGEGT. Trimming cost V 0 bases and J 1 base, with 10 bases left between them.